The 31 T cell receptor beta chains listed next were all sequenced from one sample in a study of T-cell memory formation after mild COVID-19. MiXCR, run by TCRdb on the 5' RACE reads, gives a single entry per CDR3 protein. In the table there are a few hundred thousand distinct CDR3 sequences, 16% of which are singletons. The sample consisted of PBMCs or a T cell subset sorted from them (not recorded which). These receptors were taken from a man aged 18 to 29 who had mild COVID-19 (a few samples of this study predate the infection). Cell type and time point are not known.

J is TRBJ2-5 and V is TRBV10-2, with D possibly being TRBD2 (5 bases). The CDR3 runs 11 residues. Germline CDR1 and CDR2: WSHSY and SAAADI. The V gene lost 6 bases and the J gene lost 5 bases, with 7 bases spanning the gap. The CDR3 protein is CASRTGETQYF. In DNA form, the CDR3 reads TGCGCCAGCAGGACGGGGGAGACCCAGTACTTC.

This chain uses TRBV9 with TRBJ2-4; no firm D call. Trimming cost V 2 bases and J 8 bases, with 11 bases left between them. The CDR3 has 13 amino acids. Per germline, CDR1 SGDLS and CDR2 YYNGEE. CDR3 sequence reads: CASSVGQVDIQYF. CDR3 coding DNA: TGTGCCAGCAGCGTCGGGCAAGTGGACATTCAGTACTTC.

There are a few counts of this clonotype. The chain combines TRBV6-2 or TRBV6-3 with TRBJ2-7; 9 bases line up with TRBD2. Per germline, CDR1 MNHEY and CDR2 SVGEGT. CDR3 length: 14 residues. V dropped 9 bases and J dropped 1; count of bases not matched to a gene: 7. The CDR3 reads CASPLAGRSYEQYV. The CDR3 DNA follows: TGTGCCAGTCCTCTAGCGGGGAGATCCTACGAGCAGTACGTC.

CDR3 region: CASSLWTEGEQYV. DNA of the CDR3: TGTGCCAGCAGCTTATGGACAGAAGGCGAGCAGTACGTC. The genes are TRBV11-2 and TRBJ2-7, with D perhaps TRBD1 (6 bases). The germline gives CDR1 SGHAT, CDR2 FQNNGV. The length of the CDR3 is 13 residues. V was pared by 2 bases and J by 6 bases, with 11 bases between.

This rearrangement joins TRBV7-2 to TRBJ2-6; D might be TRBD1 or TRBD2, each matching 5 bases. The CDR3 is 17 residues long. V was pared by 5 bases and J by 4 bases, with 18 bases between. Per germline, CDR1 SGHTA and CDR2 FQGNSA. The CDR3 sequence is CASSASRDPTGANVLTF. The DNA for the CDR3 is TGTGCCAGCAGCGCCAGCCGGGACCCCACCGGGGCCAACGTCCTGACTTTC.

This clonotype was observed a handful of times. The rearrangement uses TRBV28 and TRBJ2-7; the match to TRBD1 covers 8 bases. J gave up 4 bases and V 6 bases, and 17 bases lay outside the gene matches. The CDR3 runs to 17 residues. CDR1 is MDHEN, CDR2 SYDVKM, per germline. CDR3 bases: TGTGCCAGCAGCCAATCCTGGGCGGGGACAGGAGTATACGAGCAGTACGTC. This translates into CASSQSWAGTGVYEQYV.

The table lists this clonotype with a few counts. The J gene is TRBJ1-5, the V gene TRBV11-2; D is undetermined. The ends were cut back, 4 bases at V and 3 bases at J, with 13 bases in the middle. The CDR3 sequence is 15 residues long. CDR1 SGHAT and CDR2 FQNNGV come from the germline V gene. The CDR3 is CASSSAGRVNQPQHF. CDR3 in DNA: TGTGCCAGCAGCTCGGCCGGACGGGTCAATCAGCCCCAGCATTTT.

This clonotype was observed a handful of times. This chain joins TRBV7-9 and TRBJ1-1; 8 bases are shared with TRBD1. This CDR3 has 15 residues. Losses at the gene ends were 3 bases for V and 0 bases for J; bases not matched to a gene: 3. The germline V gene has CDR1 SEHNR and CDR2 FQNEAQ (reference sequence). CDR3 amino acids: CASSFGQGLNTEAFF. The CDR3 DNA reads as TGTGCCAGCAGCTTTGGACAGGGACTGAACACTGAAGCTTTCTTT. Variable domain in full (rest from reference TRBV7-9 and TRBJ1-1): DTGVSQNPRHKITKRGQNVTFRCDPISEHNRLYWYRQTLGQGPEFLTYFQNEAQLEKSRLLSDRFSAERPKGSFSTLEIQRTEQGDSAMYLCASSFGQGLNTEAFFGQGTRLTVV.

This clonotype appeared many times. The chain links TRBV6-4 to TRBJ2-2, with 7 bases identical to TRBD2. Losses at the gene ends were 3 bases for V and 3 bases for J; bases not matched to a gene: 1. The germline CDR1 and CDR2 sequences are MRHNA and SNTAGT. The CDR3 runs to 14 residues. The CDR3 protein is CASSESGDTGELFF. For the CDR3, the DNA is TGTGCCAGCAGTGAAAGCGGGGACACCGGGGAGCTGTTTTTT.

A few counts support this clonotype. The rearrangement links TRBV7-9 to TRBJ2-3, with 13 bases identical to TRBD2. V shed 5 bases, J shed 5 bases, and the junction held 7 bases outside the gene matches. This CDR3 comprises 16 residues. Germline-derived CDR1 and CDR2 are SEHNR and FQNEAQ (reference sequence). CDR3 nucleotides: TGTGCCAGCAGCCGGGGGACTAGCGGGGTTGGAGATACGCAGTATTTT. This translates into CASSRGTSGVGDTQYF.

A few counts support this clonotype. This sequence joins TRBV6-5 and TRBJ1-5; possibly TRBD1 for D (6 bases). In germline, CDR1 is MNHEY, CDR2 SVGAGI. This CDR3 contains 18 residues. Trimming shortened V by 5 bases and J by 6 bases, and 26 bases separated the two germline ends. CDR3 sequence: CASSLMQQGVGPTQPQHF. Here the CDR3 DNA reads TGTGCCAGCAGTCTGATGCAACAGGGCGTGGGGCCGACTCAGCCCCAGCATTTT.

V and J are TRBV7-2 and TRBJ2-1, with a tentative D call TRBD2 (5 bases). Germline V gene data show CDR1 as SGHTA and CDR2 as FQGNSA. Trimming left V 3 bases short and J 0 bases short, with 15 bases between. The CDR3 is 17 residues long. CDR3 in amino acids: CASSFPSSGSSYNEQFF. In nucleotides, the CDR3 is TGTGCCAGCAGCTTCCCCTCTTCGGGGAGCTCCTACAATGAGCAGTTCTTC.

This chain joins TRBV5-1 and TRBJ2-3; 10 positions match TRBD2. Germline CDR1 SGHRS, CDR2 YFSETQ. CDR3 length equals 16 residues. With V trimmed by 2 bases and J by 3 bases, 6 bases remained unmatched. DNA for the CDR3: TGCGCCAGCAGCTTAGAGCGGGGGGGACTGACAGATACGCAGTATTTT. Its translation is CASSLERGGLTDTQYF.

The chain combines TRBV5-1 with TRBJ2-5; 10 positions agree with TRBD1. Germline V gives CDR1 SGHRS, CDR2 YFSETQ. After removal of 2 bases from V and 0 bases from J, the junction contained 7 bases not matched to a gene. This CDR3 contains 17 residues. CDR3 nucleotide sequence: TGCGCCAGCAGCTTATCCCGGGACAGGGGTGACCAAGAGACCCAGTACTTC. Protein sequence: CASSLSRDRGDQETQYF.

The chain carries TRBV30 and TRBJ2-1; no clear D gene. The length of the CDR3 is 20 residues. Trimming pared 4 bases from V and 4 bases from J, leaving 32 bases between. In germline, CDR1 is GTSNPN, CDR2 SVGIG (reference sequence). This CDR3 is CAWTVDPKPSATPLYNEQFF. CDR3 coding DNA: TGTGCCTGGACCGTGGACCCGAAACCTTCCGCCACCCCGTTATACAATGAGCAGTTCTTC.

This clonotype has more than one count but fewer than ten. V usage is TRBV4-3 and J usage is TRBJ2-4, with TRBD1 matching over 8 bases. The V segment lost 2 bases and the J segment 8 bases; nucleotides outside the gene matches: 2. The CDR3 totals 13 residues. Germline assignment: CDR1 LGHNA and CDR2 YSLEER. This CDR3 reads CASSQLTGDIQYF. As DNA, the CDR3 is TGCGCCAGCAGCCAATTGACAGGGGACATTCAGTACTTC.

In its sample, this clonotype was seen a few times. The chain is built from TRBV7-9 and TRBJ1-2; D ambiguous. The germline V gene has CDR1 SEHNR and CDR2 FQNEAQ (reference sequence). V was cut by 5 bases and J by 7 bases, with 17 bases left in between. This CDR3 region has 14 residues. CDR3 sequence reads: CASSAGPSLAGYTF. CDR3 bases: TGTGCCAGCAGCGCCGGCCCCTCGCTGGCTGGCTACACCTTC.

This clonotype occurred a few times. The genes are TRBV6-2 or TRBV6-3 and TRBJ1-2; possible D gene TRBD1, 5 bases. Germline values: CDR1 MNHEY, CDR2 SVGEGT. This CDR3 comprises 14 residues. The V gene lost 7 bases and the J gene lost 8 bases, with 20 bases spanning the gap. The DNA for the CDR3 is TGTGCCAGCAAAACCCCGGGACGGTTGGCGGGCTACACCTTC. This translates into CASKTPGRLAGYTF.

This clonotype was picked up a small number of times. The chain couples TRBV14 to TRBJ1-1; D gene ambiguous. The germline V gene encodes CDR1 SGHDN and CDR2 FVKESK. The CDR3 is 14 amino acids. Trimming took 6 bases from V and 1 from J, leaving 12 bases between them. This CDR3 reads CASSHSHWNTEAFF. The CDR3 DNA follows: TGTGCCAGCAGTCACTCCCACTGGAACACTGAAGCTTTCTTT.

The rearrangement links TRBV3-1 to TRBJ2-7, with D unresolved. Trimming cost V 4 bases and J 4 bases, with 17 bases left between them. Germline loops: CDR1 LGHDT, CDR2 YNNKEL (reference sequence). This CDR3 has 15 amino acids. CDR3 sequence: CASSPEPIVGYEQYF. In nucleotides, the CDR3 is TGTGCCAGCAGCCCTGAGCCCATCGTCGGTTACGAGCAGTACTTC.

This clonotype was observed a handful of times. V gene TRBV4-2 combines with J gene TRBJ2-3, with 9 nucleotides matching TRBD2. The junction had 2 bases not matched to a gene; V was cut back by 0 bases and J by 4 bases. The CDR3 covers 15 residues. Germline assignment: CDR1 LGHNA and CDR2 YNFKEQ. The CDR3 DNA is TGTGCCAGCAGCCAAGATCAGCGGGGGGCAGATACGCAGTATTTT. Amino acids: CASSQDQRGADTQYF.

In its sample, this clonotype was seen a few times. The chain uses TRBV7-9 and TRBJ2-5, with 7 positions matching TRBD1. The ends lost 6 bases at V and 5 bases at J; junction bases unmatched: 9. The CDR3 contains 14 residues. The germline CDR1 and CDR2 sequences are SEHNR and FQNEAQ (reference sequence). Here the CDR3 reads CASRYTGDPETQYF. Written as DNA, the CDR3 is TGTGCCAGCAGATATACAGGGGATCCGGAGACCCAGTACTTC. The full variable domain, rest sourced from reference TRBV7-9 and TRBJ2-5, is DTGVSQNPRHKITKRGQNVTFRCDPISEHNRLYWYRQTLGQGPEFLTYFQNEAQLEKSRLLSDRFSAERPKGSFSTLEIQRTEQGDSAMYLCASRYTGDPETQYFGPGTRLLVL.

This clonotype was seen a few times. V is TRBV21-1 and J is TRBJ1-1; TRBD1 reflects the table's D call only, with no check against the DNA. TRBV21-1 is reported as a pseudogene. This CDR3 spans 14 amino acids. The CDR3 coding sequence is TGTGCCAGCAGGAGAAACAGGGGTGGCACTGAAGCTTTCTTT. Translated, it gives CASRRNRGGTEAFF.

The chain combines TRBV20-1 with TRBJ1-1; 8 bases are a match to TRBD1. The CDR3 covers 14 residues. Germline V gene lookup returns CDR1 DFQATT and CDR2 SNEGSKA (reference sequence). J lost 6 bases, V lost 4 bases, and 10 bases had no gene match. In DNA, the CDR3 is TGCAGTGCTATCCAGGCCGGGACAGGTTCTGAAGCTTTCTTT. Translating it yields CSAIQAGTGSEAFF.

This clonotype was picked up many times. V and J are TRBV11-3 and TRBJ2-1; D call uncertain. V gave up 1 base and J gave up 6 bases, with 7 bases separating them. This CDR3 has 13 residues. Germline assignment: CDR1 SGHNT and CDR2 YENEEA. This chain's CDR3 is CASSLGPANEQFF. The CDR3 nucleotides are TGTGCCAGCAGCTTAGGACCCGCCAATGAGCAGTTCTTC.

The rearrangement joins TRBV12-3 or TRBV12-4 to TRBJ2-2; 14 bases align to TRBD2. The CDR3 covers 16 residues. J was trimmed by 6 bases and V by 5 bases; bases with no gene match: 5. This CDR3 reads CASSLRTSGGPGELFF. CDR3 nucleotide sequence: TGTGCCAGCAGTCTCCGGACTAGCGGGGGGCCCGGGGAGCTGTTTTTT.

This clonotype is deemed medium-sized. An end of the junction does not agree with germline; a read error may underlie this. The chain couples TRBV5-1 to TRBJ2-3, with D uncertain. The CDR3 is made up of 13 amino acids. Looked up from germline, CDR1 is SGHRS and CDR2 is YFSETQ. The CDR3 nucleotides read TGTGCCAGCAGTTTGACTAGCACAGATACGCAGTATTTT. This encodes CASSLTSTDTQYF.

The chain is built from TRBV6-5 and TRBJ2-3; no firm D call. The CDR3 loop spans 14 amino acids. Germline CDR1 and CDR2: MNHEY and SVGAGI. Trimming shortened V by 4 bases and J by 4 bases, and 12 bases separated the two germline ends. The CDR3 loop is CASSSRRAPDTQYF. In DNA form, the CDR3 reads TGTGCCAGCAGTTCTCGCCGGGCCCCAGATACGCAGTATTTT.

This clonotype was observed a handful of times. The chain is built from TRBV28 and TRBJ2-7; D is uncertain. CDR3 size: 11 residues. V was shortened by 7 bases and J by 6 bases, with 10 bases between the two germline ends. Germline V lookup: CDR1 MDHEN, CDR2 SYDVKM. The CDR3: CASTARGEQYV. DNA of the CDR3: TGTGCCAGCACGGCTCGAGGCGAGCAGTACGTC.

In this sample, this clonotype turned up many times. V and J are TRBV7-6 and TRBJ2-3; 7 nucleotides line up with TRBD2. There are 15 residues in the CDR3. From germline, CDR1 is SGHVS and CDR2 FNYEAQ. V was clipped by 4 bases and J by 5 bases; unmatched bases: 9. In nucleotides, the CDR3 is TGTGCCAGCAGCTCCCCTTTGGGGGGGGTAGATACGCAGTATTTT. Translation: CASSSPLGGVDTQYF. The full variable domain, rest sourced from reference TRBV7-6 and TRBJ2-3, is GAGVSQSPRYKVTKRGQDVALRCDPISGHVSLYWYRQALGQGPEFLTYFNYEAQQDKSGLPNDRFSAERPEGSISTLTIQRTEQRDSAMYRCASSSPLGGVDTQYFGPGTRLTVL.

This clonotype was seen more than once but under ten times. J is TRBJ2-2 and V is TRBV4-3; TRBD1 agrees at 8 bases. The V gene end was trimmed by 3 bases and the J gene end by 6 bases; junction bases not matched to a gene: 3. The CDR3 spans 14 residues. The germline CDR1 and CDR2 sequences are LGHNA and YSLEER. This CDR3 is CASSQGQEAGELFF. In nucleotides, the CDR3 is TGCGCCAGCAGCCAGGGACAGGAGGCCGGGGAGCTGTTTTTT.